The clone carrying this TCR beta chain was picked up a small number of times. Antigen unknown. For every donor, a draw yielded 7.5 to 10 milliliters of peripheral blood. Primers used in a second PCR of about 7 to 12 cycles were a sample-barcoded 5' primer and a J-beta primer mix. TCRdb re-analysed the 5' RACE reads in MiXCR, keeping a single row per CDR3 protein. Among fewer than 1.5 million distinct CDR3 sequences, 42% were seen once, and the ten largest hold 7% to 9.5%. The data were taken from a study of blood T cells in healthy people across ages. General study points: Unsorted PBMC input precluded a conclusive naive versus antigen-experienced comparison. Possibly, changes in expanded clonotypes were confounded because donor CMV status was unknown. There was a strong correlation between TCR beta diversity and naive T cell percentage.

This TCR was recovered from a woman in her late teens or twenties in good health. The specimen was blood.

As DNA, the CDR3 is TGTGCCAGCAGCTTAGGGAACACCCTAACCTACGAGCAGTACTTC. Its protein is CASSLGNTLTYEQYF. The rearrangement links TRBV7-2 to TRBJ2-7; D ambiguous. The CDR3 consists of 15 residues. Germline values: CDR1 SGHTA, CDR2 FQGNSA. V gave up 1 base and J gave up 2 bases, with 12 bases separating them.